These 17 T cell receptor beta chains were sequenced from one sample in a study of blood T cells in healthy people across ages. Together with a sample-barcoded 5' primer, a J-beta primer mix was included in a second PCR lasting 7 to 11 cycles. TCRdb independently ran MiXCR on the 5' RACE reads; one entry per CDR3 protein. The sample contains over 600,000 distinct CDR3 sequences, around three fifths of which appear only once. The sequenced material came from blood. The receptors stem from a middle-aged man in good health.

The V gene is TRBV5-1, the J gene TRBJ2-1, with TRBD2 matching over 11 bases. The CDR3 runs 19 residues. The germline CDR1 and CDR2 sequences are SGHRS and YFSETQ. Trimming cost V 0 bases and J 3 bases; bases outside gene matches: 11. The CDR3 coding sequence is TGCGCCAGCAGCTTGGACGATCGGGCTAGCGGGGGGAACTACAATGAGCAGTTCTTC. It yields the protein CASSLDDRASGGNYNEQFF.

This clonotype was picked up a small number of times. The chain links TRBV12-5 to TRBJ2-3; 7 positions match TRBD2. The CDR3 is 21 residues long. The ends lost 0 bases at V and 2 bases at J; junction bases unmatched: 20. Germline V lookup: CDR1 LGHNT, CDR2 FRNRAP. The CDR3 sequence: CASGLVRRASGRSTPTDTQYF. In DNA form, the CDR3 reads TGTGCTAGTGGTTTGGTACGAAGGGCTAGCGGCCGCTCGACGCCCACAGATACGCAGTATTTT.

The chain employs TRBV6-5 and TRBJ2-7; tentatively, D is TRBD2 (5 bases). The CDR3 runs to 15 residues. Germline CDR1 is MNHEY and CDR2 is SVGAGI. The V end lost 0 bases, the J end lost 2 bases, and 11 bases lay between the germline ends. The CDR3 DNA is TGTGCCAGCAGTTACTCAGTCGGGGTCCCCTACGAGCAGTACTTC. Residues: CASSYSVGVPYEQYF.

This clonotype was seen a handful of times. CDR3: CASARVSGDYGYTF. CDR3 coding DNA: TGTGCCAGCGCAAGGGTTTCAGGGGACTATGGCTACACCTTC. The genes are TRBV6-5 and TRBJ1-2; D possibly corresponds to TRBD1 (6 bases). Trimming stripped 8 bases from V and 3 bases from J, with 16 bases between. This CDR3 has 14 amino acids. Germline V CDR1 and CDR2: MNHEY, SVGAGI.

This chain uses TRBV7-9 with TRBJ2-3; 8 nucleotides match TRBD1. The V gene's germline CDR1 is SEHNR and CDR2 FQNEAQ (reference sequence). J lost 2 bases, V lost 5 bases, and 12 bases had no gene match. The CDR3 consists of 17 residues. CDR3 nucleotides: TGTGCCAGCAGCGCCGATCCTGGACAGGGCCCCACAGATACGCAGTATTTT. The encoded protein is CASSADPGQGPTDTQYF.

This clonotype appeared a few times. The gene calls are TRBV4-3 and TRBJ2-3, with TRBD2 matching over 9 bases. This CDR3 has 16 amino acids. Germline V gene sequence: CDR1 LGHNA, CDR2 YSLEER. V gave up 0 bases and J gave up 6 bases; unmatched junction bases: 7. The chain's CDR3 is CASSQDRGLADDTQYF. CDR3 nucleotide sequence: TGCGCCAGCAGCCAAGATAGGGGACTAGCTGATGATACGCAGTATTTT.

V gene TRBV13 combines with J gene TRBJ2-7; no clear D gene. Trimming cost V 4 bases and J 4 bases, with 8 bases left between them. The CDR3 contains 12 residues. Germline V gene sequence: CDR1 PRHDT, CDR2 FYEKMQ (reference sequence). The CDR3 nucleotides read TGTGCCAGCAGCTCCTACCATTACGAGCAGTACTTC. It encodes CASSSYHYEQYF. Full variable domain (remainder filled in from reference TRBV13 and TRBJ2-7): AAGVIQSPRHLIKEKRETATLKCYPIPRHDTVYWYQQGPGQDPQFLISFYEKMQSDKGSIPDRFSAQQFSDYHSELNMSSLELGDSALYFCASSSYHYEQYFGPGTRLTVT.

The rearrangement uses TRBV3-1 and TRBJ2-5; D unclear. V was trimmed by 0 bases and J by 7 bases, leaving 9 bases between them. In germline, CDR1 is LGHDT, CDR2 YNNKEL (reference sequence). This CDR3 spans 13 amino acids. In DNA form, the CDR3 reads TGTGCCAGCAGCCAAGACGCATTGGGGACCCAGTACTTC. Its protein product is CASSQDALGTQYF.

At least ten counts were recorded for this clonotype. The chain has TRBV9 and TRBJ2-7; the match to TRBD2 covers 8 bases. The CDR3 has 17 amino acids. Germline V CDR1 and CDR2: SGDLS, YYNGEE. Trimming cost V 0 bases and J 0 bases; bases outside gene matches: 8. For the CDR3, the DNA is TGTGCCAGCAGCGTAGGAACTAGCGGTACCCACTCCTACGAGCAGTACTTC. Translating gives CASSVGTSGTHSYEQYF. The full variable domain, rest sourced from reference TRBV9 and TRBJ2-7, is DSGVTQTPKHLITATGQRVTLRCSPRSGDLSVYWYQQSLDQGLQFLIQYYNGEERAKGNILERFSAQQFPDLHSELNLSSLELGDSALYFCASSVGTSGTHSYEQYFGPGTRLTVT.

The rearrangement uses TRBV4-2 and TRBJ2-1, with 10 positions matching TRBD2. Germline assignment: CDR1 LGHNA and CDR2 YNFKEQ. The ends lost 4 bases at V and 8 bases at J; junction bases unmatched: 8. The CDR3 is made up of 15 amino acids. In nucleotides, the CDR3 is TGTGCCAGCAGCCCAGCGGGAGGGCCAACCTATGAGCAGTTCTTC. Encoded protein: CASSPAGGPTYEQFF.

The V and J genes are TRBV12-3 or TRBV12-4 and TRBJ2-5; the match to TRBD2 covers 12 bases. The closer fit of TRBJ2-7 to the DNA end suggests the J call may be wrong. CDR3 size: 15 residues. CDR3 residues: CASSLLAGGIYEQYF. CDR3 nucleotides: TGTGCCAGCAGTTTACTAGCGGGAGGGATCTACGAGCAGTACTTC.

As regards this clonotype: The junction departs from the called germline gene at one end, perhaps through a read error. The chain has TRBV20-1 and TRBJ2-7; a possible D gene is TRBD1 (6 bases). This CDR3 contains 13 residues. Germline V gene lookup returns CDR1 DFQATT and CDR2 SNEGSKA (reference sequence). CDR3 loop: CSARQAPGYGQYF. The DNA of the CDR3 is TGCAGTGCCAGACAGGCCCCTGGGTACGGGCAGTACTTC.

The chain employs TRBV28 and TRBJ2-4; D might be TRBD1 (5 bases). The germline CDR1 and CDR2 sequences are MDHEN and SYDVKM. Between the trimmed V and J ends, which lost 5 bases and 9 bases, there was a span of 17 bases. The CDR3 covers 14 residues. The CDR3 reads CASSTGVEESIQYF. CDR3 DNA: TGTGCCAGCAGTACAGGAGTAGAGGAGAGCATTCAGTACTTC.

The rearrangement uses TRBV7-2 and TRBJ2-1; D is unclear. Germline V gene data show CDR1 as SGHTA and CDR2 as FQGNSA. V was cut by 5 bases and J by 4 bases, with 18 bases left in between. This CDR3 is built from 16 residues. CDR3 amino acids: CASSEDIAVVYNEQFF. The CDR3 DNA is TGTGCCAGCAGCGAAGATATTGCAGTAGTTTACAATGAGCAGTTCTTC.

CDR3: CASSFFSGTYQETQYF. The DNA for the CDR3 is TGTGCCAGCAGTTTCTTTAGCGGGACGTACCAAGAGACCCAGTACTTC. The chain carries TRBV6-2 or TRBV6-3 and TRBJ2-5, with TRBD2 identical over 8 bases. V was clipped by 4 bases and J by 0 bases; unmatched bases: 7. This CDR3 comprises 16 residues. Germline CDR1 and CDR2: MNHEY and SVGEGT.

DNA of the CDR3: TGTGCCAGCAGCCAAGATCTCGGACAGGGCCTTCAAGAGACCCAGTACTTC. It specifies CASSQDLGQGLQETQYF. The chain couples TRBV4-2 to TRBJ2-5, with 8 bases matching TRBD1. Germline V gene lookup returns CDR1 LGHNA and CDR2 YNFKEQ. V shed 0 bases and J 2 bases; nucleotides not matched to a gene: 8. The CDR3 is 17 residues long.

This clonotype has more than one count but fewer than ten. The V gene is TRBV29-1, the J gene TRBJ2-1; 10 bases match TRBD2. V gave up 4 bases and J gave up 7 bases; unmatched junction bases: 4. CDR1 is SQVTM and CDR2 is ANQGSEA in the germline V gene. This CDR3 has 13 residues. The chain's CDR3 is CSVGLAGVNEQFF. In DNA form, the CDR3 reads TGCAGCGTTGGCCTAGCGGGAGTAAATGAGCAGTTCTTC.